This is a list of T cell receptor beta chains from one sample in a study of T cells in Graves' hyperthyroidism and ophthalmopathy. TCRdb called the multiplex PCR reads again in MiXCR, with one record for every CDR3 protein. Altogether hundreds of thousands of distinct CDR3 sequences are present, approximately 13% being singletons, with the ten largest covering just under 25%. The sequenced sample consisted of blood. The receptors were sampled from a woman under 40 with Graves' hyperthyroidism. CDR3s include the opening cysteine and the closing phenylalanine or tryptophan. Each record gives: clone size, D gene, V gene, J gene, CDR3 DNA, CDR3 protein. D genes are given only for firm matches. Clone sizes are given selectively: once, few, many, or a class where the clone is expanded.

clone size: -
D gene: -
V gene: TRBV9
J gene: TRBJ2-1
CDR3 DNA: TGTGCCAGCAGCGATAGCGAAGATGAGCAGTTCTTC
CDR3 protein: CASSDSEDEQFF

clone size: many
D gene: -
V gene: TRBV27
J gene: TRBJ2-7
CDR3 DNA: TGTGCCAGCACCCCCAGGGGGGGTGCTCGGGAGCAGTACTTC
CDR3 protein: CASTPRGGAREQYF

clone size: many
D gene: TRBD2
V gene: TRBV2
J gene: TRBJ2-5
CDR3 DNA: TGTGCCAGCAGAGACCCGGGACTAGCGGGCAGAGAGACCCAGTACTTC
CDR3 protein: CASRDPGLAGRETQYF

clone size: -
D gene: -
V gene: TRBV20-1
J gene: TRBJ2-7
CDR3 DNA: TGCAGTTTTCTACAAGGGAGGAGGGGCTACGAGCAGTACTTC
CDR3 protein: CSFLQGRRGYEQYF

clone size: -
D gene: TRBD1
V gene: TRBV15
J gene: TRBJ2-7
CDR3 DNA: TGTGCCACCAGCAGTCGGGACAGGGTCTTCTACGAGCAGTACTTC
CDR3 protein: CATSSRDRVFYEQYF

clone size: many
D gene: -
V gene: TRBV2
J gene: TRBJ1-1
CDR3 DNA: TGTGCCAGCTCTCCGATTAACACTGAAGCTTTCTTT
CDR3 protein: CASSPINTEAFF

clone size: -
D gene: -
V gene: TRBV29-1
J gene: TRBJ2-1
CDR3 DNA: TGCAGCGTTGTAGTGGCAAGTGAGCAGTTCTTC
CDR3 protein: CSVVVASEQFF

clone size: few
D gene: TRBD1
V gene: TRBV6-1
J gene: TRBJ1-2
CDR3 DNA: TGTGCCAGCTTCATGGACGCTACTTGGACAGGGGCAGGACCCTATGGCTACACCTTC
CDR3 protein: CASFMDATWTGAGPYGYTF

clone size: many
D gene: -
V gene: TRBV11-2
J gene: TRBJ1-1
CDR3 DNA: TGTGCCAGCAGGTCAGTCGGGCGGACTGAAGCTTTCTTT
CDR3 protein: CASRSVGRTEAFF

clone size: many
D gene: -
V gene: TRBV6-1
J gene: TRBJ1-5
CDR3 DNA: TGTGCCAGCAACACGGACAGCGGACAGCCCCAGCATTTT
CDR3 protein: CASNTDSGQPQHF

clone size: many
D gene: TRBD2
V gene: TRBV20-1
J gene: TRBJ2-3
CDR3 DNA: TGCAGTGCTAGGACTAGCGGGAAGGCAGATACGCAGTATTTT
CDR3 protein: CSARTSGKADTQYF

clone size: few
D gene: -
V gene: TRBV7-8
J gene: TRBJ1-1
CDR3 DNA: TGTGCCAGCAGCTCGTCCAGGATTGAAGCTTTCTTT
CDR3 protein: CASSSSRIEAFF

clone size: many
D gene: -
V gene: TRBV6-2/TRBV6-3
J gene: TRBJ1-5
CDR3 DNA: TGTGCCAGCAGTTACAGGTCCAATCAGCCCCAGCATTTT
CDR3 protein: CASSYRSNQPQHF

clone size: many
D gene: -
V gene: TRBV2
J gene: TRBJ1-5
CDR3 DNA: TGTGCCAGCAGTGAAGATGCAGGGTATCAGCCCCAGCATTTT
CDR3 protein: CASSEDAGYQPQHF

clone size: few
D gene: TRBD1
V gene: TRBV7-2
J gene: TRBJ1-1
CDR3 DNA: TGTGCCAGCAGCTTCCGGGACAGGGGGGCAGGTGGCTACACTGAAGCTTTCTTT
CDR3 protein: CASSFRDRGAGGYTEAFF

clone size: -
D gene: TRBD2
V gene: TRBV6-1
J gene: TRBJ2-1
CDR3 DNA: TGTGCCAGCAGTCTCAATAGCGGGAGAGGCTTCGGTGAGCAGTTCTTC
CDR3 protein: CASSLNSGRGFGEQFF

clone size: -
D gene: -
V gene: TRBV11-3
J gene: TRBJ2-4
CDR3 DNA: TGTGCCAGCAGCTTAGCCGGGACAATGAGGAGGAAAAACATTCAGTACTTC
CDR3 protein: CASSLAGTMRRKNIQYF

clone size: -
D gene: TRBD2
V gene: TRBV6-1
J gene: TRBJ2-1
CDR3 DNA: TGTGCCAGCAGTCCCGATGCGGGAGGGCCTTACAATGAGCAGTTCTTC
CDR3 protein: CASSPDAGGPYNEQFF

clone size: many
D gene: TRBD1
V gene: TRBV24-1
J gene: TRBJ2-1
CDR3 DNA: TGTGCCACCAGTGATTCCCACCCCGGGACAGGGAGGTTGGATGAGCAGTTCTTC
CDR3 protein: CATSDSHPGTGRLDEQFF

clone size: few
D gene: -
V gene: TRBV12-3/TRBV12-4
J gene: TRBJ1-2
CDR3 DNA: TGTGCCAGCAGTTTAGTTAGGACAGAGAAGGATGGCTACACCTTC
CDR3 protein: CASSLVRTEKDGYTF

clone size: -
D gene: -
V gene: TRBV6-2/TRBV6-3
J gene: TRBJ2-7
CDR3 DNA: TGTGCCAGCAGTTACTCGAGGCAGGCCACCTACTCCTACGAGCAGTACTTC
CDR3 protein: CASSYSRQATYSYEQYF

clone size: many
D gene: -
V gene: TRBV28
J gene: TRBJ2-1
CDR3 DNA: TGTGCCAGCACCCACCCATACGGGACTCGTACGGACAATGAGCAGTTCTTC
CDR3 protein: CASTHPYGTRTDNEQFF

clone size: few
D gene: TRBD1
V gene: TRBV11-2
J gene: TRBJ2-4
CDR3 DNA: TGTGCCAGCAGCTTACGACAGGGGGTCATTCAGTACTTC
CDR3 protein: CASSLRQGVIQYF

clone size: many
D gene: TRBD1
V gene: TRBV28
J gene: TRBJ2-5
CDR3 DNA: TGTGCCAGCAGTCTGCCCACGGGACAGGGTCGAGAGACCCAGTACTTC
CDR3 protein: CASSLPTGQGRETQYF

clone size: few
D gene: -
V gene: TRBV28
J gene: TRBJ2-4
CDR3 DNA: TGTGCCAGCAGCGACGGCAGCAAAAACATTCAGTGCTTC
CDR3 protein: CASSDGSKNIQCF

clone size: -
D gene: TRBD2
V gene: TRBV11-2
J gene: TRBJ2-3
CDR3 DNA: TGTGCCAGCAGCACCCGGGGACTAGCGGCGCAGTATTTT
CDR3 protein: CASSTRGLAAQYF

clone size: few
D gene: -
V gene: TRBV29-1
J gene: TRBJ1-1
CDR3 DNA: TGCAGCGTTAGAACAGAGCGAGCTTTCTTT
CDR3 protein: CSVRTERAFF

clone size: many
D gene: -
V gene: TRBV2
J gene: TRBJ2-7
CDR3 DNA: TGTGCCAGCAGTGAAGGGACAATACTCGGCGAGCAGTACTTC
CDR3 protein: CASSEGTILGEQYF